Listed below are T cell receptor beta chains from one sample, sequenced in a study of blood T cell repertoires in COVID-19. The repertoire was sequenced with immunoSEQ multiplex PCR; TCRdb's copy has only in-frame clones and lacks some. The table includes about 230,000 clones, 85% to 90% detected once. Input material: peripheral blood. All receptors derive from a man aged 45-65 years with COVID-19, enrolled during active disease. CDR3s include the opening cysteine and the closing phenylalanine or tryptophan. The order of the fields is J gene, clone size, D gene, V gene, CDR3 DNA, CDR3 protein. The D gene is left open where the match is weak. The size field is filled for only some rows; it gives once, few, many or a size class.

J gene: TRBJ1-2
clone size: .
D gene: .
V gene: TRBV5-1
CDR3 DNA: TGCGCCAGCAGCTTGTTCTTGGAGGGCTACACCTTC
CDR3 protein: CASSLFLEGYTF

J gene: TRBJ2-7
clone size: .
D gene: TRBD1
V gene: TRBV2
CDR3 DNA: TGTGCCAACCTTCGGACAGGCGATCTCGAGCAGTACTTC
CDR3 protein: CANLRTGDLEQYF

J gene: TRBJ2-1
clone size: once
D gene: TRBD2
V gene: TRBV7-2
CDR3 DNA: TGTGCCAGCAGCTTATATGGGACTAGCGGAAACAATGAGCAGTTCTTC
CDR3 protein: CASSLYGTSGNNEQFF

J gene: TRBJ1-2
clone size: once
D gene: .
V gene: TRBV9
CDR3 DNA: TGTGCCAGCAGCGTAGTTGGCAGCGTTGATGGCTACACCTTC
CDR3 protein: CASSVVGSVDGYTF

J gene: TRBJ1-1
clone size: .
D gene: .
V gene: TRBV5-1
CDR3 DNA: TGCGCCAGCAGCTCCATGACAGAGAACACTGAAGCTTTCTTT
CDR3 protein: CASSSMTENTEAFF

J gene: TRBJ2-5
clone size: .
D gene: .
V gene: TRBV4-2
CDR3 DNA: TGTGCCAGCAGCCTGGGGCAGGGCAAAGAGACCCAGTACTTC
CDR3 protein: CASSLGQGKETQYF

J gene: TRBJ1-1
clone size: .
D gene: .
V gene: TRBV7-9
CDR3 DNA: TGTGCCAGCAGCGGGGGGTTAGGGAACACTGAAGCTTTCTTT
CDR3 protein: CASSGGLGNTEAFF

J gene: TRBJ1-1
clone size: .
D gene: .
V gene: TRBV13
CDR3 DNA: TGTGCCAGCAGCTTAGTTGGCAGGGGCAAAACTTTCTTT
CDR3 protein: CASSLVGRGKTFF

J gene: TRBJ2-7
clone size: .
D gene: TRBD1
V gene: TRBV6-2/TRBV6-3
CDR3 DNA: TGTGCCAGCAGTTACCGAGGGACAGGGAGTTACGAGCAGTACTTC
CDR3 protein: CASSYRGTGSYEQYF

J gene: TRBJ2-7
clone size: few
D gene: .
V gene: TRBV5-1
CDR3 DNA: TGCGCCAGCAGCTTGGCCGGGGGTCCTAACAGAGAGCAGTACTTC
CDR3 protein: CASSLAGGPNREQYF

J gene: TRBJ2-2
clone size: .
D gene: TRBD2
V gene: TRBV10-2
CDR3 DNA: TGCGCCAGCGGGACTAGCGCCAACGGGGAGCTGTTTTTT
CDR3 protein: CASGTSANGELFF

J gene: TRBJ1-1
clone size: .
D gene: .
V gene: TRBV11-2
CDR3 DNA: TGTGCCAGCAGCTTAGCGCCGGGTAACACTGAAGCTTTCTTT
CDR3 protein: CASSLAPGNTEAFF

J gene: TRBJ1-3
clone size: .
D gene: .
V gene: TRBV7-2
CDR3 DNA: TGTGCCAGCAGCCCCCAGGCGGGGCCTTTCTCTGGAAACACCATATATTTT
CDR3 protein: CASSPQAGPFSGNTIYF

J gene: TRBJ1-5
clone size: .
D gene: .
V gene: TRBV5-8
CDR3 DNA: TGTGCCAGCAGCTTGACAGGGTTCACCCATCAGCCCCAGCATTTT
CDR3 protein: CASSLTGFTHQPQHF

J gene: TRBJ1-1
clone size: .
D gene: .
V gene: TRBV18
CDR3 DNA: TGTGCCAGCTCACTAACGACAGACAGGAACACTGAAGCTTTCTTT
CDR3 protein: CASSLTTDRNTEAFF

J gene: TRBJ1-3
clone size: .
D gene: .
V gene: TRBV30
CDR3 DNA: TGTGCCTGGAGGAGGGGGTCCTCGGGCACCATATATTTT
CDR3 protein: CAWRRGSSGTIYF

J gene: TRBJ1-6
clone size: .
D gene: TRBD1
V gene: TRBV10-3
CDR3 DNA: TGTGCCATCCGTGACAGGGCGTATAATTCACCCCTCCACTTT
CDR3 protein: CAIRDRAYNSPLHF

J gene: TRBJ2-3
clone size: .
D gene: TRBD2
V gene: TRBV15
CDR3 DNA: TGTGCCACCAGCAGAGATAGCGGGAGGAGCGCAGATACGCAGTATTTT
CDR3 protein: CATSRDSGRSADTQYF

J gene: TRBJ2-2
clone size: .
D gene: .
V gene: TRBV9
CDR3 DNA: TGTGCCAGCAGCGTAGCTGAGAGAGAGCTGTTTTTT
CDR3 protein: CASSVAERELFF

J gene: TRBJ1-6
clone size: .
D gene: .
V gene: TRBV7-8
CDR3 DNA: TGTGCCAGCAGCTTAGGACAGGCGAAAAATTCACCCCTCCACTTT
CDR3 protein: CASSLGQAKNSPLHF

J gene: TRBJ2-7
clone size: .
D gene: .
V gene: TRBV28
CDR3 DNA: TGTGCCAGCACGGCGACAGGCTTCTCCTACGAGCAGTACTTC
CDR3 protein: CASTATGFSYEQYF

J gene: TRBJ1-1
clone size: .
D gene: .
V gene: TRBV10-3
CDR3 DNA: TGTGCCATCAGTGAAGAGGTTGAGAGCACTGAAGCTTTCTTT
CDR3 protein: CAISEEVESTEAFF

J gene: TRBJ2-5
clone size: few
D gene: .
V gene: TRBV2
CDR3 DNA: TGTGCCAGCAGCGCCGTAGGGAGGTCCGAGGAGACCCAGTACTTC
CDR3 protein: CASSAVGRSEETQYF

J gene: TRBJ1-2
clone size: .
D gene: .
V gene: TRBV6-5
CDR3 DNA: TGTGCCAGCAGCTACTCCTCGATTGGCGGGACCTATGGCTACACCTTC
CDR3 protein: CASSYSSIGGTYGYTF

J gene: TRBJ2-1
clone size: .
D gene: TRBD1
V gene: TRBV11-2
CDR3 DNA: TGTGCCAGCAGCCCTAGGGAGATTACCGGGACAGGGATACGCAATGAGCAGTTCTTC
CDR3 protein: CASSPREITGTGIRNEQFF

J gene: TRBJ1-1
clone size: .
D gene: TRBD1
V gene: TRBV25-1
CDR3 DNA: TGTGCCAGCAAGGACAGGGTACCCTACACTGAAGCTTTCTTT
CDR3 protein: CASKDRVPYTEAFF

J gene: TRBJ2-3
clone size: .
D gene: .
V gene: TRBV4-2
CDR3 DNA: TGTGCCAGCAGCCCCTTAGCGGCGATGAGCACAGATACGCAGTATTTT
CDR3 protein: CASSPLAAMSTDTQYF

J gene: TRBJ1-3
clone size: .
D gene: TRBD1
V gene: TRBV4-2
CDR3 DNA: TGTGCCAGCAGCCAAGATCCCGGACAGGGATTTGACACCATATATTTT
CDR3 protein: CASSQDPGQGFDTIYF

J gene: TRBJ1-2
clone size: .
D gene: TRBD1
V gene: TRBV27
CDR3 DNA: TGTGCCAGCAGTTTGACGCGGACAGGGTTTTTCTATGGCTACACCTTC
CDR3 protein: CASSLTRTGFFYGYTF

J gene: TRBJ1-1
clone size: .
D gene: .
V gene: TRBV6-5
CDR3 DNA: TGTGCCAGCAGTTCCCACATTGAAGCTTTCTTT
CDR3 protein: CASSSHIEAFF

J gene: TRBJ2-2
clone size: .
D gene: .
V gene: TRBV5-4
CDR3 DNA: TGTGCCAGCAGCCCCCTAGGGGCGAGCACCGGGGAGCTGTTTTTT
CDR3 protein: CASSPLGASTGELFF

J gene: TRBJ2-5
clone size: .
D gene: .
V gene: TRBV10-2
CDR3 DNA: TGCGCCACCCGATCGGACTACCAAGAGACCCAGTACTTC
CDR3 protein: CATRSDYQETQYF

J gene: TRBJ1-4
clone size: .
D gene: .
V gene: TRBV15
CDR3 DNA: TGTGCCACCAGCAGAGAGGTAGCAACTAATGAAAAACTGTTTTTT
CDR3 protein: CATSREVATNEKLFF

J gene: TRBJ1-2
clone size: .
D gene: .
V gene: TRBV27
CDR3 DNA: TGTGCCAGCAGTCCGCATACCCTGGGGCAGTCCTATGGCTACACCTTC
CDR3 protein: CASSPHTLGQSYGYTF

J gene: TRBJ2-7
clone size: .
D gene: .
V gene: TRBV4-2
CDR3 DNA: TGTGCCAGCAGCCAAGAAACAGGGACCTACGAGCAGTACTTC
CDR3 protein: CASSQETGTYEQYF

J gene: TRBJ1-4
clone size: .
D gene: TRBD1
V gene: TRBV10-3
CDR3 DNA: TGTGCCATTTCCGCGGACAGGGGGCGCGGTGAAAAACTGTTTTTT
CDR3 protein: CAISADRGRGEKLFF

J gene: TRBJ1-1
clone size: .
D gene: TRBD1
V gene: TRBV3-1/TRBV3-2
CDR3 DNA: TGTGCCAGCAGCCAAAACAGGGGCGACGGTGGAGCTTTCTTT
CDR3 protein: CASSQNRGDGGAFF

J gene: TRBJ1-5
clone size: .
D gene: TRBD1
V gene: TRBV29-1
CDR3 DNA: TGCAGCGTTCACAGGGGGCCCCAGCCCCAGCATTTT
CDR3 protein: CSVHRGPQPQHF

J gene: TRBJ1-1
clone size: .
D gene: .
V gene: TRBV6-2/TRBV6-3
CDR3 DNA: TGTGCCAGCAGCCCCTCGTATCTACACAGGGCCAACACTGAAGCTTTCTTT
CDR3 protein: CASSPSYLHRANTEAFF

J gene: TRBJ2-3
clone size: .
D gene: TRBD2
V gene: TRBV5-1
CDR3 DNA: TGCGCCAGCAGCTTGCGAGCGGGGGATATAGCAGATACGCAGTATTTT
CDR3 protein: CASSLRAGDIADTQYF

J gene: TRBJ1-1
clone size: .
D gene: TRBD1
V gene: TRBV28
CDR3 DNA: TGTGCCAGCAGTTCCTGGAGGACAGGAGCCTCGATGAACACTGAAGCTTTCTTT
CDR3 protein: CASSSWRTGASMNTEAFF

J gene: TRBJ2-5
clone size: .
D gene: .
V gene: TRBV2
CDR3 DNA: TGTGCCAGCAACGGACCAACTAGATTGGAGACCCAGTACTTC
CDR3 protein: CASNGPTRLETQYF

J gene: TRBJ2-7
clone size: .
D gene: .
V gene: TRBV6-2/TRBV6-3
CDR3 DNA: TGTGCCAGCAGCCGTCAGGGGCCGGATTCCTACGAGCAGTACTTC
CDR3 protein: CASSRQGPDSYEQYF

J gene: TRBJ2-5
clone size: .
D gene: TRBD1
V gene: TRBV5-4
CDR3 DNA: TGTGCCAGCAGTTCCGGGACAGGGACCCAAGAGACCCAGTACTTC
CDR3 protein: CASSSGTGTQETQYF

J gene: TRBJ2-7
clone size: .
D gene: .
V gene: TRBV5-1
CDR3 DNA: TGCGCCAGCAGTAAGGCCCAGGGTCTCGAGCAGTACTTC
CDR3 protein: CASSKAQGLEQYF